This TCR beta chain was found in a study of blood T cell repertoires in COVID-19. Study in general: Acute and convalescent COVID-19 specimens originated in the United States, Italy and Spain.

It was during active infection that Seattle patients were enrolled and then longitudinally followed. V lost 4 bases and J lost 1, with 9 bases in between. This CDR3 has 14 residues. Germline V gene sequence: CDR1 SGHNT, CDR2 YYREEE (reference sequence). Authors' methods: Amplification with reference gene primers provided the estimates of nucleated cell counts. Produced via immunoSEQ multiplex PCR; TCRdb's table is partial and in-frame only. Clone size and V and J calls were adopted from that table, with D and trimming inferred from the DNA. In the table there are approximately 200,000 clones, approximately 90% of which are singletons.

The genes are TRBV5-4 and TRBJ1-5; a weak D match, TRBD1 (6 bases). The sequenced sample consisted of peripheral blood. This receptor was taken from a man younger than 40 with COVID-19, enrolled during active disease. CDR3 DNA sequence: TGTGCCAGCAGCCCCGACAGGAGCAATCAGCCCCAGCATTTT. Amino acids: CASSPDRSNQPQHF.